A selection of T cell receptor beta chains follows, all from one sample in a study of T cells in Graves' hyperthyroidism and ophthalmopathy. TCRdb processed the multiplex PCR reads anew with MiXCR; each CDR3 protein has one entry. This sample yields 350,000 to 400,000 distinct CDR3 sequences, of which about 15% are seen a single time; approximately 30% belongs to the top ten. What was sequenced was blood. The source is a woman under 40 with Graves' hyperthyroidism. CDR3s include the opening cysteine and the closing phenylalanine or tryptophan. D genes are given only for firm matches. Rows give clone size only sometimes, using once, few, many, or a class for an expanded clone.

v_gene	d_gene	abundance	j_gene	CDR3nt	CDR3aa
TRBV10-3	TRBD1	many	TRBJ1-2	TGTGCCATTCAGGGGGCGCGGGGCTATGGCTACACCTTC	CAIQGARGYGYTF
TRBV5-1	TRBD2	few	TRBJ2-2	TGCGCCAGCCGGGGACTAGACACCGGGGAGCTGTTTTTT	CASRGLDTGELFF
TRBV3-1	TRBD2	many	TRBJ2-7	TGTGCCAGCAGCCATGCAGCGGGGGGTGGCGAGCAGTACTTC	CASSHAAGGGEQYF
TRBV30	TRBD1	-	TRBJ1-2	TGTGCCTGGGGCCTTGGGACAGTCCCTAACTATGGCTACACCTTC	CAWGLGTVPNYGYTF
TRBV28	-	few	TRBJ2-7	TGTGCCCATGGGCGGAGGTTGAGGAACGAGCAGTACTTC	CAHGRRLRNEQYF
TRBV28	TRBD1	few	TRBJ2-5	TGTGCCAGCAGTTCGTCAGGGGGCGCGGACCAAGAGACCCAGTACTTC	CASSSSGGADQETQYF
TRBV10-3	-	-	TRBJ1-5	TGTGCCATCAGTGAGACACAGGGAAACCAGCCCCAGCATTTT	CAISETQGNQPQHF
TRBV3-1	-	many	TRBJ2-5	TGTGCCAGCAGCCAAGTAGGGCAGAAGGGAGAGACCCAGTACTTC	CASSQVGQKGETQYF
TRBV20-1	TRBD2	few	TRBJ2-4	TGCAGTGCTAGAGCCCCCGGGACTAGCGGAATTATTCAGTACTTC	CSARAPGTSGIIQYF
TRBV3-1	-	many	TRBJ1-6	TGTGCCAGCAGCCAACGCAATTCACCCCTCCACTTT	CASSQRNSPLHF
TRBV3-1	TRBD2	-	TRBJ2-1	TGTGCCAGCAGCCATGAAAGACTAGCGGCTGAACACAATGAGCAGTTCTTC	CASSHERLAAEHNEQFF
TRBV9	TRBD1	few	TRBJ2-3	TGTGCCAGCAGCGTAGGAGGGGGCGGCACAGATACGCAGTATTTT	CASSVGGGGTDTQYF
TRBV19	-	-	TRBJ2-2	TGTGCCAGTACCAAACAGGGAGTTGGCACCGGGGAGCTGTTTTTT	CASTKQGVGTGELFF
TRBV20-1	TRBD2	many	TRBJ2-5	TGCAGTGCTGCCAGCGGGAGGGCCGCACAACAAGAGACCCAGTACTTC	CSAASGRAAQQETQYF
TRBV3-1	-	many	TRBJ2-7	TGTGCCAGCAGGCCAGGGTTGAGCTCCTACGAGCAGTACTTC	CASRPGLSSYEQYF
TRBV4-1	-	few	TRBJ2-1	TGCGCCAGCAGCCAACTGGGCACGGATGAGCAGTTCTTC	CASSQLGTDEQFF